This T cell receptor beta chain is from a study of CD8 T cells in Susac syndrome. Relapsing-remitting disease, either stable or active, was present in the multiple sclerosis controls, who were treatment-naive patients. Trimming pared 1 base from V and 3 bases from J, leaving 10 bases between. Germline CDR1 reads SGHAT; CDR2 reads FQNNGV. The CDR3 covers 14 residues. Random hexamers served to reverse transcribe roughly 0.5 to 1 ug RNA. TCRdb re-analysed the immunoSEQ multiplex PCR reads in MiXCR, keeping a single row per CDR3 protein. This sample has under 200,000 distinct CDR3 sequences, with around 95% found just once.

Sequences were obtained from CD8+ T cells from PBMCs. The rearrangement links TRBV11-2 to TRBJ2-7; maybe TRBD1 (6 bases). This receptor was taken from a human donor with multiple sclerosis. CDR3 residues: CASSLVGTNYEQYF. For the CDR3, the DNA is TGTGCCAGCAGCTTAGTAGGGACAAACTACGAGCAGTACTTC.